This TCR beta chain was captured in a study of blood T cell repertoires in COVID-19. Across the whole study: PBMCs, B-cell-depleted T cells, or T cells provided the cDNA or gDNA that made up the material.

Sequencing was performed with immunoSEQ multiplex PCR; in TCRdb, only in-frame clones are kept and a portion is missing. The sample shows 250,000 or so clones, 85% of them seen only once. CDR3 length: 13 amino acids. Per the germline V gene, CDR1 is LNHDA and CDR2 is SQIVND (reference sequence). Trimming at V came to 8 bases and at J to 6 bases, leaving 6 bases not matched to a gene. All enrollees were about 18 to 89 years old and from about two dozen US areas. Participants' reported clinical history set cohort assignment. The sequenced sample was PBMCs or T cells enriched from blood (not recorded which). The sequence was obtained from a woman aged 50 to 65 who had been exposed to COVID-19. The chain is built from TRBV19 and TRBJ2-3; 9 bases agree with TRBD1. For the CDR3, the DNA is TGTGCCAGTGGACCGACAGGGGGGGATACGCAGTATTTT. This translates into CASGPTGGDTQYF.